The sequence of this TCR beta chain was determined in a study of early T cells in non-severe SARS-CoV-2 infection (dated by TCRdb to the early 2020s). With respect to the entire study: TCR sequencing used bulk RNA from unsorted whole blood, so alpha and beta chains could not be paired. Study-wide conclusions, independent of this receptor: Matching against VDJdb was skewed toward anti-spike CD8 responses, likely underestimated virus-specific expansions, and missed private and CD4 specificities.

The CDR3 contains 16 residues, cysteine and phenylalanine counted. Of the read, only the CDR3 DNA is kept; its 48 bases are in frame from base 1. For CDR1 and CDR2, the germline V gene lists SGHVS and FQNEAQ. V lost 1 base and J lost 2 bases, and the count of bases not matched to a germline gene is 6. A remark on this clonotype: Which antigen it targets is not known. No much larger clone is present one base from it, and per-base qualities are unavailable.

Set within a cohort of healthcare workers in London, UK, this nested case-control study involved weekly PCR testing of nasopharyngeal swabs along with blood sampling. Healthcare workers were recruited between 23 and 31 March 2020, during the week of the UK lockdown, and were followed weekly for up to roughly 15 weeks. Libraries were prepared through 5' RACE. Sequencing instrument: NextSeq 500. The TCR library protocol attached unique molecular identifiers to individual cDNA molecules to correct for sequencing error and PCR bias. Sequencing covered both TCR alpha and beta chains, and within each sample the abundances of alpha and beta sequences were tightly co-correlated. As for how the authors treated the data: Decombinator V4 was used to perform V gene, J gene and CDR3 annotation of TCR sequences. Expanded TCRs were defined as changing significantly between any two time points under a Poisson model with p below 0.0001. TCR abundances were normalised to the total number of TCRs sequenced in each sample and reported as counts per million. MAIT TCRs were defined by TRAV1-2 paired with TRAJ12, TRAJ20 or TRAJ33, and iNKT TCRs by TRAV10 paired with TRAJ18. A search of VDJdb, accessed on 1 November 2021, was run for TCRs annotated to CMV, EBV and SARS-CoV-2, with TCRs annotated for multiple antigens excluded. Using fastp at Q25 and MiXCR, TCRdb reprocessed the public reads and kept productive beta chains. Rows are combined by CDR3 protein, so each entry shows the most common genes and DNA. It is TCRdb's table, rather than the study itself, that gives the V and J calls and clone size. The sample profile shows 100,000 to 140,000 distinct CDR3 sequences; roughly 10% of them were found once. About 7.6% of the sample is in the top ten clones.

Sequenced material: whole blood. This TCR was recovered from an adult who was a healthcare worker with PCR-confirmed SARS-CoV-2 infection or an uninfected control (not recorded which). In this chain, TRBV7-8 is recombined with TRBJ2-3; TRBD2 agrees with 7 junctional bases. The nucleotide sequence is given as TGTGCCAGCAGCTTAGTGGCGGGAGTCTTCACAGATACGCAGTATTTT. Its translation reads: CASSLVAGVFTDTQYF.